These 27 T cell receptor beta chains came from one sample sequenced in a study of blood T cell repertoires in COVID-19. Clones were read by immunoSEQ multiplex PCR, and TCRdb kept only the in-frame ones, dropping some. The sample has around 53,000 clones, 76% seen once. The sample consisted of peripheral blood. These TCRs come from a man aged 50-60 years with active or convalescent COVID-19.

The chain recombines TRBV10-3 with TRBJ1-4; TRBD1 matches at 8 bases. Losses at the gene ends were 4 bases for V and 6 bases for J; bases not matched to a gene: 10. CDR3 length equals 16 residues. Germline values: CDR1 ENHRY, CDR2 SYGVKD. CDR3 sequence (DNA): TGTGCCATCAGTGCGGATTGGACAGGGAATGATGAAAAACTGTTTTTT. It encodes CAISADWTGNDEKLFF.

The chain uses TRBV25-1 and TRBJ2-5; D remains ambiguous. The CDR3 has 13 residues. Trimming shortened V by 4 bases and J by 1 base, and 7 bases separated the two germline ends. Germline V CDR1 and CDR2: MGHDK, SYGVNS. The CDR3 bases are TGTGCCAGCAGTGTTGGCGGCCAAGAGACCCAGTACTTC. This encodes CASSVGGQETQYF.

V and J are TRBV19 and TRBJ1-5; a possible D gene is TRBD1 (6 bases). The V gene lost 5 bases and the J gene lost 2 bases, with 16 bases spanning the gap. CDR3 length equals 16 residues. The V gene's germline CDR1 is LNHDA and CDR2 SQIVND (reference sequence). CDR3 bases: TGTGCCAGTAGTCCGGGAGGGCGACAGGGCAATCAGCCCCAGCATTTT. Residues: CASSPGGRQGNQPQHF.

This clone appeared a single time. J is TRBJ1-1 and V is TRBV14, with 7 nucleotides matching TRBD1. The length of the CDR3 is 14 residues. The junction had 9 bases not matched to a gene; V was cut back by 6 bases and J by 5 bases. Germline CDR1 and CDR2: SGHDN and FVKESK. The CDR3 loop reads CASRNTGEETEAFF. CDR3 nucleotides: TGTGCCAGCAGGAACACAGGGGAAGAAACTGAAGCTTTCTTT. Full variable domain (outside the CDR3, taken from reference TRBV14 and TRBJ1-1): EAGVTQFPSHSVIEKGQTVTLRCDPISGHDNLYWYRRVMGKEIKFLLHFVKESKQDESGMPNNRFLAERTGGTYSTLKVQPAELEDSGVYFCASRNTGEETEAFFGQGTRLTVV.

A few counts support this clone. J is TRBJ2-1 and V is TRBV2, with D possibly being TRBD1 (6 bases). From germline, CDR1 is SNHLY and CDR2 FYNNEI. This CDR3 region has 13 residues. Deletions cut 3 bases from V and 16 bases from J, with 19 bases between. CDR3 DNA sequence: TGTGCCAGCAGTGAGGGGAGAGTGACAGGTTCTTTCTTC. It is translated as CASSEGRVTGSFF. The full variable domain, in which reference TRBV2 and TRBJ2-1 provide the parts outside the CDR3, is EPEVTQTPSHQVTQMGQEVILRCVPISNHLYFYWYRQILGQKVEFLVSFYNNEISEKSEIFDDQFSVERPDGSNFTLKIRSTKLEDSAMYFCASSEGRVTGSFFGPGTRLTVL.

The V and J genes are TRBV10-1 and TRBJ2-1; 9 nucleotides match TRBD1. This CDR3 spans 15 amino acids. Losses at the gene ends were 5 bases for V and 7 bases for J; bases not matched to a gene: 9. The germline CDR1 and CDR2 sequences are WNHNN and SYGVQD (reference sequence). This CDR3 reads CASSRSGTGNNEQFF. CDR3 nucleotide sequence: TGCGCCAGCAGTCGATCCGGGACAGGGAATAATGAGCAGTTCTTC.

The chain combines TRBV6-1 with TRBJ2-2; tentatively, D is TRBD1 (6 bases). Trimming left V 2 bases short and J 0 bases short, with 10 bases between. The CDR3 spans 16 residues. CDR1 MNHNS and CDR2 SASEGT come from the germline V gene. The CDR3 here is CASSERTDSNTGELFF. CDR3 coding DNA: TGTGCCAGCAGTGAAAGGACAGACTCGAACACCGGGGAGCTGTTTTTT.

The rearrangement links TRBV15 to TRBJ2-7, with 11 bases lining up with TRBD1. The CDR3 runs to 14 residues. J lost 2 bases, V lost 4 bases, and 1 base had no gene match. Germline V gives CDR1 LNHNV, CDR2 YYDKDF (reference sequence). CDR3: CATSTDRGPYEQYF. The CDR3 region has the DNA TGTGCCACCAGCACGGACAGGGGGCCCTACGAGCAGTACTTC. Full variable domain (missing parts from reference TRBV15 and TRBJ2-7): DAMVIQNPRYQVTQFGKPVTLSCSQTLNHNVMYWYQQKSSQAPKLLFHYYDKDFNNEADTPDNFQSRRPNTSFCFLDIRSPGLGDTAMYLCATSTDRGPYEQYFGPGTRLTVT.

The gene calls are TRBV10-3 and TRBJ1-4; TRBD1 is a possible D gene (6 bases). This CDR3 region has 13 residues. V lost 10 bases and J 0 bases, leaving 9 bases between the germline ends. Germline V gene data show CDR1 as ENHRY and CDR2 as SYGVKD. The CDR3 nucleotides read TGTGCCACAGGACAGCCAACTAATGAAAAACTGTTTTTT. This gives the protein CATGQPTNEKLFF.

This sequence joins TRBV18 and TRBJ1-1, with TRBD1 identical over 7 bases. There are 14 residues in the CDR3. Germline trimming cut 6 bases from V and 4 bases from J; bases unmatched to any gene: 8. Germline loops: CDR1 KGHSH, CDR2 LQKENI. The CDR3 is CASSIRDSGTEAFF. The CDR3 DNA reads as TGTGCCAGCTCCATAAGGGACAGCGGCACTGAAGCTTTCTTT.

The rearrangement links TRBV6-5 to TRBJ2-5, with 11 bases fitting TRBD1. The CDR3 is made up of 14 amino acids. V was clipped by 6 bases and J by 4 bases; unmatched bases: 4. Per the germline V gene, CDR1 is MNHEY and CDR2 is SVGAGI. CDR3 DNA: TGTGCCAGCAGCCGGGGACAGGGGGGAGAGACCCAGTACTTC. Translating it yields CASSRGQGGETQYF.

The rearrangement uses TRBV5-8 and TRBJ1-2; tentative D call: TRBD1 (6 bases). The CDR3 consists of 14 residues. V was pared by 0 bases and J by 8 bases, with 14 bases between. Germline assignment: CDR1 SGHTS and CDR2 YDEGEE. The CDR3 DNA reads TGTGCCAGCAGCTTGGGCGGGGGGGGCCGCGGCTACACCTTC. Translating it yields CASSLGGGGRGYTF.

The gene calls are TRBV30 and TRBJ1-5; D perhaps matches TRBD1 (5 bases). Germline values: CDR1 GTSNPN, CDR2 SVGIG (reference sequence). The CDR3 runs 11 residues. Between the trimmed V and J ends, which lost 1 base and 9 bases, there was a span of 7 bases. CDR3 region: CAWSAGGPQHF. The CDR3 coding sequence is TGTGCCTGGAGTGCCGGGGGGCCCCAGCATTTT.

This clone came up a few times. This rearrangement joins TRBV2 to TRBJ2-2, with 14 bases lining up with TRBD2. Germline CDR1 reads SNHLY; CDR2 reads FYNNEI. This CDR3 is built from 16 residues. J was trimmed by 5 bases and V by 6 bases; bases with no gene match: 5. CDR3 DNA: TGTGCCAGCAGCATTAGGACTAGCGGGGGGACCGGGGAGCTGTTTTTT. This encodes CASSIRTSGGTGELFF.

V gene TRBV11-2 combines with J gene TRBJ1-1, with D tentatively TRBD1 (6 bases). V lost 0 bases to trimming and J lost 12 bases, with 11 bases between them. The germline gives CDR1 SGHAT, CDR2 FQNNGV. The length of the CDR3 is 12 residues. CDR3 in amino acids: CASSLEGQSTFF. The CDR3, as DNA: TGTGCCAGCAGCTTAGAGGGACAATCGACTTTCTTT. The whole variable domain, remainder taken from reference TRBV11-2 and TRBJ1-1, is EAGVAQSPRYKIIEKRQSVAFWCNPISGHATLYWYQQILGQGPKLLIQFQNNGVVDDSQLPKDRFSAERLKGVDSTLKIQPAKLEDSAVYLCASSLEGQSTFFGQGTRLTVV.

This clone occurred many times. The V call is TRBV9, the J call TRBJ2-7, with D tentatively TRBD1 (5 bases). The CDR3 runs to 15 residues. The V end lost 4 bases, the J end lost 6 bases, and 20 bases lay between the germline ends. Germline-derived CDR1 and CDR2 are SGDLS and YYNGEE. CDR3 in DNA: TGTGCCAGCAGCCCAGGCACGGGCCTAAGGGGCGAGCAGTACTTC. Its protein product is CASSPGTGLRGEQYF. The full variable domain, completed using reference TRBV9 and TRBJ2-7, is DSGVTQTPKHLITATGQRVTLRCSPRSGDLSVYWYQQSLDQGLQFLIQYYNGEERAKGNILERFSAQQFPDLHSELNLSSLELGDSALYFCASSPGTGLRGEQYFGPGTRLTVT.

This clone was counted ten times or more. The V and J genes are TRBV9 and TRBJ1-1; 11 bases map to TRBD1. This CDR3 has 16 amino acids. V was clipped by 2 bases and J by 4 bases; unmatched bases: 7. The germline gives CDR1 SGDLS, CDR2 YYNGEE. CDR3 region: CASSVRDRGFGTEAFF. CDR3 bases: TGTGCCAGCAGCGTCCGGGACAGGGGGTTCGGCACTGAAGCTTTCTTT.

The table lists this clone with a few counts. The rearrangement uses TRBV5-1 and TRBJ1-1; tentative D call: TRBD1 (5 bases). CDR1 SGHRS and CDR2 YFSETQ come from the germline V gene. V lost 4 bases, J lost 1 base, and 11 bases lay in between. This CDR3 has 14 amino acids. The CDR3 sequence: CASSASGGNTEAFF. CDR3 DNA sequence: TGCGCCAGCAGCGCCTCGGGGGGGAACACTGAAGCTTTCTTT.

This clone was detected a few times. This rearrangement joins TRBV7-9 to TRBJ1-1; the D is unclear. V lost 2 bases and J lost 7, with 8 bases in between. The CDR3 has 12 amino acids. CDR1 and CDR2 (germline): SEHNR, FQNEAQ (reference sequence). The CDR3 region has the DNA TGTGCCAGCAGCTTAAGAGGATTTGAAGCTTTCTTT. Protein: CASSLRGFEAFF.

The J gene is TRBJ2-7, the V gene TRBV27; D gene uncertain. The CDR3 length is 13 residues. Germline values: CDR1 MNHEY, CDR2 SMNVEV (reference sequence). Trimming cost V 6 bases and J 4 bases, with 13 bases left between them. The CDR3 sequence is CASSRTQRYEQYF. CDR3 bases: TGTGCCAGCAGCCGCACTCAGCGATACGAGCAGTACTTC.

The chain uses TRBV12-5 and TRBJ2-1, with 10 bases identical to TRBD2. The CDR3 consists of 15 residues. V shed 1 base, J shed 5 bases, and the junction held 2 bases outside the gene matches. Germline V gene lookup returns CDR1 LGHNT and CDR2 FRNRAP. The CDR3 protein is CASGLGLAGDNEQFF. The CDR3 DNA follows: TGTGCTAGTGGTTTGGGGCTAGCGGGGGACAATGAGCAGTTCTTC.

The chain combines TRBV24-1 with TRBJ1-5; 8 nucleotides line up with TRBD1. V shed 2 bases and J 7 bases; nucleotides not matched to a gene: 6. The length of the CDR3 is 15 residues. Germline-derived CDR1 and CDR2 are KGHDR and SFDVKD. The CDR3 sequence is CATSDSLTGVQPQHF. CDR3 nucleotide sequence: TGTGCCACCAGTGATTCCCTGACAGGGGTCCAGCCCCAGCATTTT.

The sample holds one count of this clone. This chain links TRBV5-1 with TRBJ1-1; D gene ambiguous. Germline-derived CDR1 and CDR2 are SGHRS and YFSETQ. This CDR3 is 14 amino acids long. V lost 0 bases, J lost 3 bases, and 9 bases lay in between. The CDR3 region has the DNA TGCGCCAGCAGCTTGGAATCCCTTTACACTGAAGCTTTCTTT. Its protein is CASSLESLYTEAFF.

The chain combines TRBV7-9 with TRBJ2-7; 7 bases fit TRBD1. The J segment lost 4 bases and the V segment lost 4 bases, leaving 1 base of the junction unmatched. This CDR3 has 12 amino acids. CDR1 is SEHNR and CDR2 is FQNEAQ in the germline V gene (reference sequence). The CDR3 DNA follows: TGTGCCAGCAGCTCGACAGGGTACGAGCAGTACTTC. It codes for CASSSTGYEQYF.

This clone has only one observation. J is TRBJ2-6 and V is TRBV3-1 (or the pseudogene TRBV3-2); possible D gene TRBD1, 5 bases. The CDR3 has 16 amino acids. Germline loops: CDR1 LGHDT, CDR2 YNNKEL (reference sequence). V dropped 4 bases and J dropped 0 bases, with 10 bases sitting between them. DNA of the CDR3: TGTGCCAGCAGCCTACCGCAGGGCTCTGGGGCCAACGTCCTGACTTTC. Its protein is CASSLPQGSGANVLTF.

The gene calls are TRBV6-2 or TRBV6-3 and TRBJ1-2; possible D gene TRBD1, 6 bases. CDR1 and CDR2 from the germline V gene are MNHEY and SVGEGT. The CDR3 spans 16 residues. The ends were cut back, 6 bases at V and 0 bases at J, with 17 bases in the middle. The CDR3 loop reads CASSQTGPAANYGYTF. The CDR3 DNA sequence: TGTGCCAGCAGCCAGACAGGCCCCGCAGCTAACTATGGCTACACCTTC.

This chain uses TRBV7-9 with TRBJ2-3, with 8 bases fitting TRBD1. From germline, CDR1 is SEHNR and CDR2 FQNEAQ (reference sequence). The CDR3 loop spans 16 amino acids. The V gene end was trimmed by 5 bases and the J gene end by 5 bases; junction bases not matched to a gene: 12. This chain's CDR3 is CASSETRTGTGDTQYF. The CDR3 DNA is TGTGCCAGCAGCGAGACCAGGACAGGGACGGGAGATACGCAGTATTTT. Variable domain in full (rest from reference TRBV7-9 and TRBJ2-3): DTGVSQNPRHKITKRGQNVTFRCDPISEHNRLYWYRQTLGQGPEFLTYFQNEAQLEKSRLLSDRFSAERPKGSFSTLEIQRTEQGDSAMYLCASSETRTGTGDTQYFGPGTRLTVL.